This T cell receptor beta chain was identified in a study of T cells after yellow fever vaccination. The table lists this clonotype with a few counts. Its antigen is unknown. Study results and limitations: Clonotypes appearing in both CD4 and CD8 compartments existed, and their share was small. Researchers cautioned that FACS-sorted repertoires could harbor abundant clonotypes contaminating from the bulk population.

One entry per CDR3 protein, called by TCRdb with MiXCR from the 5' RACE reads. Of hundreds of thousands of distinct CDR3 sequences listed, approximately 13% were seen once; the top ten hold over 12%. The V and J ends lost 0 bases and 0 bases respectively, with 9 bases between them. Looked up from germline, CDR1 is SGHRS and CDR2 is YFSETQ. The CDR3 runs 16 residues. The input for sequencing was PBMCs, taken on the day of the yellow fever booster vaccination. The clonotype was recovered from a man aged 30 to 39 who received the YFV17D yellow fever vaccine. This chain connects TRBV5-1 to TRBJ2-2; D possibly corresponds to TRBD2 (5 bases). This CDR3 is CASSLELATNTGELFF. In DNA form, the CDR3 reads TGCGCCAGCAGCTTGGAGTTAGCGACGAACACCGGGGAGCTGTTTTTT.